One sample yielded the 10 T cell receptor beta chains listed below, sequenced in a study of CD8 T cells in Susac syndrome. cDNA came from approximately 0.5 to 1 ug RNA primed by random hexamers. One entry per CDR3 protein results from TCRdb running MiXCR on the immunoSEQ multiplex PCR reads. The sample yields about 83,000 distinct CDR3 sequences, approximately 96% seen once. The sequencing input was CD8+ T cells from PBMCs. These receptor sequences come from a human donor with Susac syndrome.

The chain employs TRBV7-6 and TRBJ1-1, with D hard to call. This CDR3 spans 15 amino acids. Trimming pared 6 bases from V and 1 base from J, leaving 15 bases between. The germline CDR1 and CDR2 sequences are SGHVS and FNYEAQ. CDR3 sequence reads: CASREKPGKNTEAFF. DNA of the CDR3: TGTGCCAGCAGGGAAAAACCCGGGAAGAACACTGAAGCTTTCTTT.

The chain combines TRBV20-1 with TRBJ2-1; TRBD2 matches 11 bases. CDR3 length: 14 amino acids. CDR1 is DFQATT, CDR2 SNEGSKA, per germline (reference sequence). V was pared by 3 bases and J by 5 bases, with 3 bases of the junction left unmatched. The CDR3 protein is CSASPGLADNEQFF. The CDR3 coding sequence is TGCAGTGCTAGCCCGGGACTAGCGGACAATGAGCAGTTCTTC.

CDR3 region: CATSGQDSSGELFF. Here the CDR3 DNA reads TGTGCCACCAGCGGACAGGACTCCTCGGGGGAGCTGTTTTTT. J is TRBJ2-2 and V is TRBV15; 7 bases line up with TRBD1. V lost 5 bases and J lost 8; bases outside the gene matches: 8. The CDR3 spans 14 residues. Germline-derived CDR1 and CDR2 are LNHNV and YYDKDF (reference sequence).

Only one count was recorded for this clonotype. The chain uses TRBV19 and TRBJ1-2; D not resolved. Germline CDR1 and CDR2: LNHDA and SQIVND (reference sequence). Trimming cost V 1 base and J 6 bases, with 15 bases left between them. The CDR3 is 15 residues long. CDR3 residues: CASSIALLQTDGYTF. DNA for the CDR3: TGTGCCAGTAGTATAGCCCTTCTACAGACGGATGGCTACACCTTC. Full variable domain (missing parts from reference TRBV19 and TRBJ1-2): DGGITQSPKYLFRKEGQNVTLSCEQNLNHDAMYWYRQDPGQGLRLIYYSQIVNDFQKGDIAEGYSVSREKKESFPLTVTSAQKNPTAFYLCASSIALLQTDGYTFGSGTRLTVV.

The chain carries TRBV27 and TRBJ2-7, with 8 bases lining up with TRBD2. Unmatched junction bases numbered 7, after V lost 0 bases and J lost 6 bases. There are 15 residues in the CDR3. Germline V gives CDR1 MNHEY, CDR2 SMNVEV (reference sequence). The CDR3 bases are TGTGCCAGCAGTTTATCAGGCGGGAGGCTAGGCGAGCAGTACTTC. Amino acid sequence: CASSLSGGRLGEQYF.

J is TRBJ1-2 and V is TRBV2; D is undetermined. CDR3 length: 12 residues. With 11 bases removed from V and 3 bases from J, the gap between germline ends came to 13 bases. CDR1 is SNHLY, CDR2 FYNNEI, per germline. The CDR3 loop is CASLGNYYGYTF. The CDR3 DNA follows: TGTGCCTCCCTGGGGAACTACTATGGCTACACCTTC.

The chain links TRBV21-1 to TRBJ2-7; the table's D call of TRBD1 was not tested on the DNA. TRBV21-1 is flagged as a pseudogene. CDR3 length equals 15 residues. The CDR3 loop is CASSKGETDSYEQYF. For the CDR3, the DNA is TGTGCCAGCAGCAAAGGGGAGACAGACTCCTACGAGCAGTACTTC.

This rearrangement joins TRBV9 to TRBJ2-1, with 9 nucleotides matching TRBD1. CDR1 SGDLS and CDR2 YYNGEE come from the germline V gene. Trimming cost V 2 bases and J 9 bases; bases outside gene matches: 6. This CDR3 region has 14 residues. The CDR3, as DNA: TGTGCCAGCAGCGTCCGGGACAGGGAAACTGAGCAGTTCTTC. Amino acids: CASSVRDRETEQFF.

This chain uses TRBV13 with TRBJ2-7; TRBD2 matches 9 bases. The junction had 4 bases not matched to a gene; V was cut back by 5 bases and J by 2 bases. From germline, CDR1 is PRHDT and CDR2 FYEKMQ (reference sequence). This CDR3 has 14 residues. This chain's CDR3 is CASSRRGGAYEQYV. DNA for the CDR3: TGTGCCAGCAGCCGTCGCGGGGGGGCCTACGAGCAGTACGTC.

The CDR3 DNA follows: TGCGCCAGCAGCTTGGTGGCTAACTCCGCCAATGAGCAGTTCTTC. It specifies CASSLVANSANEQFF. The V and J genes are TRBV5-1 and TRBJ2-1; D ambiguous. V lost 0 bases, J lost 6 bases, and 13 bases lay in between. CDR1 is SGHRS, CDR2 YFSETQ, per germline. The CDR3 loop spans 15 amino acids.